The 25 T cell receptor beta chains reported below all come from one sample, sequenced in a study of T-cell memory formation after mild COVID-19. TCRdb re-analysed the 5' RACE reads in MiXCR, keeping a single row per CDR3 protein. The sample includes 550,000 to 650,000 distinct CDR3 sequences, 15% to 20% of them seen just once. The source material was PBMCs or a T cell subset sorted from them (not recorded which). Every receptor here comes from an adult woman who had mild COVID-19 (a few samples of this study predate the infection). Cell type and time point are not known.

This chain links TRBV4-2 with TRBJ2-4; tentatively, D is TRBD2 (6 bases). Looked up from germline, CDR1 is LGHNA and CDR2 is YNFKEQ. The V end lost 1 base, the J end lost 1 base, and 11 bases lay between the germline ends. The CDR3 extends over 16 amino acids. The CDR3 is CASSQVPGRAKNIQYF. In DNA, the CDR3 is TGTGCCAGCAGCCAAGTTCCAGGGAGGGCCAAAAACATTCAGTACTTC.

This rearrangement joins TRBV29-1 to TRBJ2-7; 7 bases are a match to TRBD1. The CDR3 runs to 15 residues. V was pared by 2 bases and J by 0 bases, with 7 bases of the junction left unmatched. Germline V gene sequence: CDR1 SQVTM, CDR2 ANQGSEA. CDR3 in amino acids: CSVEPLRQGSYEQYF. CDR3 nucleotides: TGCAGCGTTGAACCTCTACGACAGGGCTCCTACGAGCAGTACTTC.

This chain links TRBV4-1 with TRBJ1-1; D call uncertain. Germline V gene sequence: CDR1 MGHRA, CDR2 YSYEKL. The CDR3 covers 13 residues. V was pared by 1 base and J by 8 bases, with 11 bases between. The CDR3 DNA follows: TGCGCCAGCAGCCAAGCTGGGCTCTCCGAAGCTTTCTTT. Translated, it gives CASSQAGLSEAFF.

In this sample, this clonotype turned up a few times. Written as DNA, the CDR3 is TGTGCTAGTGGCGCTTCCCTAGCGGGGGGGTTTAGCTCCTACAATGAGCAGTTCTTC. Amino acid sequence: CASGASLAGGFSSYNEQFF. J is TRBJ2-1 and V is TRBV12-5, with 12 nucleotides matching TRBD2. This CDR3 has 19 residues. Germline V gene sequence: CDR1 LGHNT, CDR2 FRNRAP. Losses at the gene ends were 6 bases for V and 0 bases for J; bases not matched to a gene: 12.

This clonotype was seen ten or more times. The J gene is TRBJ2-1, the V gene TRBV7-9; TRBD2 matches at 12 bases. Unmatched junction bases numbered 6, after V lost 6 bases and J lost 6 bases. Germline V CDR1 and CDR2: SEHNR, FQNEAQ (reference sequence). CDR3 length equals 15 residues. CDR3: CASSLTSGGVNEQFF. DNA for the CDR3: TGTGCCAGCAGTTTGACTAGCGGGGGCGTCAATGAGCAGTTCTTC.

The chain combines TRBV10-3 with TRBJ2-1; D possibly uses TRBD1 or TRBD2 (5 bases each). V was shortened by 2 bases and J by 7 bases, with 21 bases between the two germline ends. CDR3 length: 17 residues. Germline CDR1 is ENHRY and CDR2 is SYGVKD. The CDR3, as DNA: TGTGCCATCAGTGAGCGAGCCGTAGAGGGGCTAGGGAATGAGCAGTTCTTC. It encodes CAISERAVEGLGNEQFF.

The V and J genes are TRBV9 and TRBJ1-1, with D maybe TRBD1 (6 bases). The CDR3 covers 15 residues. Deletions cut 0 bases from V and 4 bases from J, with 13 bases between. Germline CDR1 and CDR2: SGDLS and YYNGEE. This chain's CDR3 is CASSVETGRSTEAFF. CDR3 bases: TGTGCCAGCAGCGTAGAAACAGGGAGGAGCACTGAAGCTTTCTTT.

There are a few counts of this clonotype. The chain carries TRBV5-1 and TRBJ2-3; 12 bases fit TRBD2. The CDR3 spans 16 residues. V shed 3 bases and J 0 bases; nucleotides not matched to a gene: 2. Germline assignment: CDR1 SGHRS and CDR2 YFSETQ. CDR3 sequence reads: CASSSTSGRSTDTQYF. The CDR3 nucleotides read TGCGCCAGCAGCTCCACTAGCGGGAGGAGCACAGATACGCAGTATTTT.

V gene TRBV5-1 combines with J gene TRBJ1-3, with 7 bases identical to TRBD1. The CDR3 sequence is 14 residues long. The V gene end was trimmed by 5 bases and the J gene end by 2 bases; junction bases not matched to a gene: 4. Germline V gene data show CDR1 as SGHRS and CDR2 as YFSETQ. CDR3 protein: CASRGQGAGNTIYF. The CDR3 bases are TGCGCCAGCAGAGGCCAGGGGGCTGGAAACACCATATATTTT. The whole variable domain, remainder taken from reference TRBV5-1 and TRBJ1-3, is KAGVTQTPRYLIKTRGQQVTLSCSPISGHRSVSWYQQTPGQGLQFLFEYFSETQRNKGNFPGRFSGRQFSNSRSEMNVSTLELGDSALYLCASRGQGAGNTIYFGEGSWLTVV.

This clonotype turned up a few times. This chain uses TRBV4-3 with TRBJ1-5, with D possibly TRBD1 on 6 matching bases. The CDR3 sequence is 16 residues long. V was shortened by 5 bases and J by 0 bases, with 14 bases between the two germline ends. Germline loops: CDR1 LGHNA, CDR2 YSLEER. CDR3 amino acids: CASSEGRGYSNQPQHF. CDR3 nucleotide sequence: TGCGCCAGCAGCGAAGGCAGGGGATATAGCAATCAGCCCCAGCATTTT.

The chain recombines TRBV27 with TRBJ1-5, with 8 bases that match TRBD1. V lost 4 bases to trimming and J lost 3 bases; unmatched junction nucleotides: 14. The CDR3 sequence is 18 residues long. The germline gives CDR1 MNHEY, CDR2 SMNVEV (reference sequence). The CDR3: CASSSRTGRSTFNQPQHF. In DNA, the CDR3 is TGTGCCAGCAGTTCCCGGACAGGGCGTTCAACCTTCAATCAGCCCCAGCATTTT.

The genes are TRBV7-3 and TRBJ1-1; unclear D gene. The length of the CDR3 is 13 residues. From germline, CDR1 is SGHTA and CDR2 FQGTGA. V shed 0 bases and J shed 6 bases, with 8 bases lying between them. The chain's CDR3 is CASSLTMSSEAFF. Here the CDR3 DNA reads TGTGCCAGCAGCTTAACGATGAGCTCTGAAGCTTTCTTT.

This clonotype was seen a handful of times. For the CDR3, the DNA is TGCGCCAGCAGCTTGCGGGTAGCTGGCACAGATACGCAGTATTTT. This translates into CASSLRVAGTDTQYF. The rearrangement links TRBV5-1 to TRBJ2-3, with no clear D. V lost 1 base and J lost 1, with 10 bases in between. Germline CDR1 is SGHRS and CDR2 is YFSETQ. This CDR3 region has 15 residues.

The V call is TRBV20-1, the J call TRBJ1-4; D is unclear. The CDR3 covers 11 residues. Trimming pared 3 bases from V and 7 bases from J, leaving 6 bases between. Per germline, CDR1 DFQATT and CDR2 SNEGSKA (reference sequence). This CDR3 reads CSARLSEKLFF. In DNA form, the CDR3 reads TGCAGTGCTAGGTTAAGTGAAAAACTGTTTTTT.

This clonotype was found a few times. The gene calls are TRBV7-9 and TRBJ1-2; possible D gene TRBD1, 5 bases. Trimming took 5 bases from V and 2 from J, leaving 21 bases between them. The CDR3 loop spans 17 amino acids. Germline-derived CDR1 and CDR2 are SEHNR and FQNEAQ (reference sequence). The CDR3 region is CASSPFLRVGVNYGYTF. DNA of the CDR3: TGTGCCAGCAGCCCATTCCTCAGGGTAGGGGTAAACTATGGCTACACCTTC.

This clonotype was observed at least ten times. The chain is built from TRBV20-1 and TRBJ2-7, with D possibly TRBD1 on 6 matching bases. Germline V gene sequence: CDR1 DFQATT, CDR2 SNEGSKA (reference sequence). The CDR3 is made up of 13 amino acids. V lost 4 bases and J 0 bases, leaving 10 bases between the germline ends. Here the CDR3 DNA reads TGCAGTGCTACCCAGGACAGCTCCTACGAGCAGTACTTC. Encoded protein: CSATQDSSYEQYF.

This clonotype was detected only a few times. The chain uses TRBV10-3 and TRBJ1-1, with D perhaps TRBD1 (6 bases). Per germline, CDR1 ENHRY and CDR2 SYGVKD. Trimming removed 10 bases at V and 5 bases at J, with 17 bases between. The length of the CDR3 is 13 residues. CDR3 bases: TGTGCCACCAGGGGTCTGGGGGTAACTGAAGCTTTCTTT. This gives the protein CATRGLGVTEAFF.

The genes are TRBV4-3 and TRBJ1-3, with D maybe TRBD1 (5 bases). The CDR3 covers 14 residues. V lost 0 bases to trimming and J lost 9 bases, with 12 bases between them. CDR1 LGHNA and CDR2 YSLEER come from the germline V gene. The CDR3 coding sequence is TGCGCCAGCAGCCAAGATCCTCGACAGCCCACCATATATTTT. Translation: CASSQDPRQPTIYF.

The V call is TRBV7-9, the J call TRBJ2-3, with D tentatively TRBD1 or TRBD2 (5 bases each). The V and J ends lost 5 bases and 3 bases respectively, with 30 bases between them. In germline, CDR1 is SEHNR, CDR2 FQNEAQ (reference sequence). This CDR3 is 20 amino acids long. CDR3 bases: TGTGCCAGCAGCCCCAGGATGGGTAAACCGGGACGTACCCCAACAGATACGCAGTATTTT. Translated: CASSPRMGKPGRTPTDTQYF.

This clonotype has only a few counts. This chain connects TRBV30 to TRBJ1-2; tentatively, D is TRBD1 (5 bases). The V end lost 0 bases, the J end lost 5 bases, and 13 bases lay between the germline ends. Germline lookup yields CDR1 GTSNPN and CDR2 SVGIG (reference sequence). The CDR3 consists of 14 residues. The CDR3 DNA follows: TGTGCCTGGAGTGTCGGGGCGGTAGGATATGGCTACACCTTC. Its translation is CAWSVGAVGYGYTF.

This clonotype was recorded a few times. This sequence joins TRBV12-3 or TRBV12-4 and TRBJ1-1; 9 bases line up with TRBD1. The CDR3 spans 14 residues. The V gene end was trimmed by 6 bases and the J gene end by 7 bases; junction bases not matched to a gene: 9. CDR3 nucleotides: TGTGCCAGCAGCTGGGGACAGGGTAGGGTTGAAGCTTTCTTT. Its protein product is CASSWGQGRVEAFF.

This clonotype has only a few counts. The chain carries TRBV6-6 and TRBJ2-7; 9 nucleotides align to TRBD1. The CDR3 is made up of 16 amino acids. Germline V lookup: CDR1 MNHNY, CDR2 SVGAGI (reference sequence). The V and J ends lost 5 bases and 1 base, in that order; junction bases with no gene match: 9. CDR3 coding DNA: TGTGCCAGCAGTACGTCCGGGACAGGGATTTCCTACGAGCAGTACTTC. This codes for CASSTSGTGISYEQYF.

The CDR3 DNA reads TGCAGCGTTGAAGGGGACAGGGGGAACACTGAAGCTTTCTTT. Amino acids: CSVEGDRGNTEAFF. V gene TRBV29-1 combines with J gene TRBJ1-1; 10 bases are a match to TRBD1. CDR1 is SQVTM, CDR2 ANQGSEA, per germline. The CDR3 is made up of 14 amino acids. The ends lost 1 base at V and 1 base at J; junction bases unmatched: 0.

The chain has TRBV6-1 and TRBJ2-6, with unresolved D. The CDR3 consists of 16 residues. Germline V gene lookup returns CDR1 MNHNS and CDR2 SASEGT. V lost 6 bases, J lost 0 bases, and 12 bases lay in between. CDR3 region: CASSGPESSGANVLTF. CDR3 in DNA: TGTGCCAGCAGCGGACCGGAGAGCTCTGGGGCCAACGTCCTGACTTTC.

The CDR3 DNA reads TGCGCCAGCAGCACACGGACTAGCGGGGACAGCACAGATACGCAGTATTTT. This sequence encodes CASSTRTSGDSTDTQYF. The rearrangement uses TRBV4-1 and TRBJ2-3; 12 bases line up with TRBD2. The CDR3 covers 17 residues. V dropped 5 bases and J dropped 0; count of bases not matched to a gene: 6. Germline V gene data show CDR1 as MGHRA and CDR2 as YSYEKL.